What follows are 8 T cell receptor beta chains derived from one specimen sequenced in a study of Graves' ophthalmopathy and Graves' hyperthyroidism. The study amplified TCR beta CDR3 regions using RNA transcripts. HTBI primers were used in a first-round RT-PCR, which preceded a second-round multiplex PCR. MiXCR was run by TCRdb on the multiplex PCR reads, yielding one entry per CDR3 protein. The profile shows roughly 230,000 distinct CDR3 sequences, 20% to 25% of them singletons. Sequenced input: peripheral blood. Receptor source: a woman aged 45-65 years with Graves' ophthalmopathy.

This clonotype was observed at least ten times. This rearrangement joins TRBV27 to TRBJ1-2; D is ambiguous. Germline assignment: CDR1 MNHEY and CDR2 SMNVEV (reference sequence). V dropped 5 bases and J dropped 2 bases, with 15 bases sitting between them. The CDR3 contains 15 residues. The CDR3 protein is CASSPDLGRNYGYTF. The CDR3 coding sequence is TGTGCCAGCAGTCCCGACTTAGGGAGGAACTATGGCTACACCTTC.

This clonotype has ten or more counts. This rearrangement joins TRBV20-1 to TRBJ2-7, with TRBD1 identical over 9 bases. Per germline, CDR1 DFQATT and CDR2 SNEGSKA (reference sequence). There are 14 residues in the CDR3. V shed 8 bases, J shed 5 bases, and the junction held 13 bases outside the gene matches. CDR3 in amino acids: CSTTDPTGGNEQYF. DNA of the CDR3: TGCAGTACTACCGATCCCACAGGGGGCAACGAGCAGTACTTC.

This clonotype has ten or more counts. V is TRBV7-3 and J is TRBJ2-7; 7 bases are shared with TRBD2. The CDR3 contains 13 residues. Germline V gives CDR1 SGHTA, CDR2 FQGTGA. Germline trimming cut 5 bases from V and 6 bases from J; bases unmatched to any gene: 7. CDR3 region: CASSQGLDAEQYF. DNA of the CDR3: TGTGCCAGCAGCCAAGGACTAGACGCCGAGCAGTACTTC.

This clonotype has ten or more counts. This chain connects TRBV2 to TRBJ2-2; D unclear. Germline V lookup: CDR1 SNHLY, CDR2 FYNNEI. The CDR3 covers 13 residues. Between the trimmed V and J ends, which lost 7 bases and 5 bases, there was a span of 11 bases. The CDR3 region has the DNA TGTGCCAGCACCCCCGACGGGACCGGGGAGCTGTTTTTT. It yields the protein CASTPDGTGELFF.

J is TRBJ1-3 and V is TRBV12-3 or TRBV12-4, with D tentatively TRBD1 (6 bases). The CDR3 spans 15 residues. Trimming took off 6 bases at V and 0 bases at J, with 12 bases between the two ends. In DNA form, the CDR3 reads TGTGCCAGCAGACCGGGACAAATCTCTGGAAACACCATATATTTT. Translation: CASRPGQISGNTIYF.

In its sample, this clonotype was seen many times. CDR3 region: CASNGGRWAGELFF. CDR3 in DNA: TGTGCCAGCAATGGCGGGAGGTGGGCCGGGGAGCTGTTTTTT. The chain couples TRBV6-1 to TRBJ2-2; TRBD2 matches at 8 bases. The V and J ends lost 7 bases and 6 bases, in that order; junction bases with no gene match: 7. Germline assignment: CDR1 MNHNS and CDR2 SASEGT. The CDR3 consists of 14 residues.

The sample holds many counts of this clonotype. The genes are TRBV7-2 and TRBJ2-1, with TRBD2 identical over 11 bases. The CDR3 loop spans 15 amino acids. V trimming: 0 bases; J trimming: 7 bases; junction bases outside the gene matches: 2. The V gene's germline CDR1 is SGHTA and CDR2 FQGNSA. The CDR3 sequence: CASSLASGRVNEQFF. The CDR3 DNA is TGTGCCAGCAGCTTAGCTAGCGGGAGGGTTAATGAGCAGTTCTTC.

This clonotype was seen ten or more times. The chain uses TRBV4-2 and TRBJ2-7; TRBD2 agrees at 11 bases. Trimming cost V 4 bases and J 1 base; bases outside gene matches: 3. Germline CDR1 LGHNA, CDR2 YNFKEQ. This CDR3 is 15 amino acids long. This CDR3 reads CASSRGTSGSYEQYF. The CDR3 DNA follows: TGTGCCAGCAGCCGGGGGACTAGCGGATCCTACGAGCAGTACTTC.